This T cell receptor beta chain was captured in a study of T-cell memory formation after mild COVID-19. The wider study: The study found TCR clusters largely donor specific. Study findings and constraints: CD4+ contracting clones were mainly CM and EM; CD8+ ones, EMRA.

CDR1 and CDR2 from the germline V gene are LGHNA and YNFKEQ. The length of the CDR3 is 16 residues. Trimming at V came to 0 bases and at J to 4 bases, leaving 5 bases not matched to a gene. Constant-segment primers and 5'RACE yielded cDNA libraries for TCR alpha and TCR beta, each carrying sample barcodes and UMIs. TCRdb reprocessed the 5' RACE reads via MiXCR and lists one record per CDR3 protein. The table records around 300,000 distinct CDR3 sequences, about an eighth of them present only once. To note about this clonotype: Its antigen is as yet unknown.

The chain is built from TRBV4-2 and TRBJ2-1; TRBD1 matches at 8 bases. The source material was PBMCs or a T cell subset sorted from them (not recorded which). This receptor was obtained from a man aged 18 to 35 who had mild COVID-19 (a few samples of this study predate the infection). Cell type and time point are not known. The CDR3 DNA sequence: TGTGCCAGCAGCCAAGAAGTGACAGGGGCTTACAATGAGCAGTTCTTC. Translating it yields CASSQEVTGAYNEQFF.